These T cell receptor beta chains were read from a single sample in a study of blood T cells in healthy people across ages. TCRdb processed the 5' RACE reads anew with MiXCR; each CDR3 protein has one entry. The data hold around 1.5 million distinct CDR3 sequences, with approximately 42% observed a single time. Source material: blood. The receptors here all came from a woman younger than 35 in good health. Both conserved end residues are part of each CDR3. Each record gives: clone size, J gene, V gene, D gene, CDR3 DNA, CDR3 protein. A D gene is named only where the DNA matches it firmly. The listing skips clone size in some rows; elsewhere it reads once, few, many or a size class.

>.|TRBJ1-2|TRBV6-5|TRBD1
TGTGCCAGCAGTTACGACAGGGGGGGAAATTATGGCTACACCTTC
CASSYDRGGNYGYTF
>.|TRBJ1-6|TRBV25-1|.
TGTGCCAGCAACGGACAGAGGGCAAATAATTCACCCCTCCACTTT
CASNGQRANNSPLHF
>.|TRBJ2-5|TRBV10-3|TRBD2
TGTGCCATCAGTGAGTCAGTTAGCGGGCCATACAATGAGCAGTACTTC
CAISESVSGPYNEQYF
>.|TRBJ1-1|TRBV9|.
TGTGCCAGCAGCGTAGAGGAGTGGAGGACTGAAGCTTTCTTT
CASSVEEWRTEAFF
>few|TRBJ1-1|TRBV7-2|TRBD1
TGTGCCAGCACTATGGGACAGGGTAACACTGAAGCTTTCTTT
CASTMGQGNTEAFF
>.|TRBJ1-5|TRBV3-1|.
TGTGCCAGCAGCCAAGATACCCCAGGGGGCAATCAGCCCCAGCATTTT
CASSQDTPGGNQPQHF
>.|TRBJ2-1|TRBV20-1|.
TGCAGTGCTAGAGATTCGGAGTACAATGAGCAGTTCTTC
CSARDSEYNEQFF
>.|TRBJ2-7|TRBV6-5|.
TGTGCCAGCAGACCCGTAGGGGGGGACAGAACTTACGAGCAGTACTTC
CASRPVGGDRTYEQYF
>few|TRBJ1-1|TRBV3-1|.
TGTGCCAGCAGCCCGACGGTTCGAACTGAAGCTTTCTTT
CASSPTVRTEAFF
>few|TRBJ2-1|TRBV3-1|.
TGTGCCAGCAGCCAAGGGGCCGGGGTAGGCTACAATGAGCAGTTCTTC
CASSQGAGVGYNEQFF
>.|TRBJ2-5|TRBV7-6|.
TGTGCCAGAAGCCCTTTAGCGGCAGCCGAGGCATATGAGCAGTACTTC
CARSPLAAAEAYEQYF
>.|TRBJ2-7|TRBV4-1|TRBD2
TGCGCCAGCAGCCAAGCTAGCGGAGGAGCTGTCTACGGGGAGCAGTACTTC
CASSQASGGAVYGEQYF
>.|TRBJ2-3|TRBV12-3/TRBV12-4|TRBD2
TGTGCCAGCAGTCTTCGACTAGCGGGGGGGCAGAGTACGCAGTATTTT
CASSLRLAGGQSTQYF
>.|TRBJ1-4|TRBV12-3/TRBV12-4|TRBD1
TGTGCCAGCAGTTTAGTGGTTGGGACAGGTGAAAAACTGTTTTTT
CASSLVVGTGEKLFF
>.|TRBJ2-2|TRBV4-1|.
TGCGCCAGCAGCCAAGACGCGCGGAGGCAGGGCACCGGGGAGCTGTTTTTT
CASSQDARRQGTGELFF
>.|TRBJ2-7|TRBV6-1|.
TGTGCCAGCAGTGGGCAGTTCTTCTCCTACGAGCAGTACTTC
CASSGQFFSYEQYF
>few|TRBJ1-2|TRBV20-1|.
TGCAGTGCTATAGAAACCCTAGGACGTGGCTACACCTTC
CSAIETLGRGYTF
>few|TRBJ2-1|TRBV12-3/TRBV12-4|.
TGTGCCAGCAGTTCCCCTCTCTCTAGCGTCTCACCCAATGAGCAGTTCTTC
CASSSPLSSVSPNEQFF
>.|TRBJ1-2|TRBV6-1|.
TGTGCCAGCAGTGAAGGGCAGACAGTGGGCTACACCTTC
CASSEGQTVGYTF
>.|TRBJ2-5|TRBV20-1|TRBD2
TGCAGTGCTAGAGACTCTAGCGGGAGAGGAGGAGAGACCCAGTACTTC
CSARDSSGRGGETQYF
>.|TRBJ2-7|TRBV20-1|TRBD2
TGCAGTGCTAGACCCCTAGCGGGGGCCTCCTTCTCCTACGAGCAGTACTTC
CSARPLAGASFSYEQYF
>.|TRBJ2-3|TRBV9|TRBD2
TGTGCCAGCAGCTCGCGTAGCGGGGGGGCCACAGATACGCAGTATTTT
CASSSRSGGATDTQYF
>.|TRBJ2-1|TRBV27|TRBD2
TGTGCCAGCATCCCAGCGGGAGGGTCTCACAATGAGCAGTTCTTC
CASIPAGGSHNEQFF
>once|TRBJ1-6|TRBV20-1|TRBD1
TGCAGTGCTAGCGGACAGGGATCGAATTCACCCCTCCACTTT
CSASGQGSNSPLHF
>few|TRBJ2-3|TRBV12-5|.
TGTGCTAGTGGTTTGGTAGGGAAAGACAAATCTAGCACAGATACGCAGTATTTT
CASGLVGKDKSSTDTQYF
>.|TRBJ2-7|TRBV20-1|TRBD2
TGCAGTGCGAGGAAGCGGGGAGAATCCTACGAGCAGTACTTC
CSARKRGESYEQYF
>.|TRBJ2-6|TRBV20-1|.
TGCAGTGCTAGAGATCTAAGACACCAGAGCTCTGGGGCCAACGTCCTGACTTTC
CSARDLRHQSSGANVLTF
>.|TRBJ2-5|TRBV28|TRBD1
TGTGCCAGCAGTCCTCCCGGGACAGGGAATCCCAATGAGCAGTACTTC
CASSPPGTGNPNEQYF
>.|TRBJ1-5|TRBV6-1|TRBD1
TGTGCCAGCAGTCTCACCGGGGACAGGGAGATAACGAATCAGCCCCAGCATTTT
CASSLTGDREITNQPQHF
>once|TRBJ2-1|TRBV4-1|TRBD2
TGCGCCAGCAGCCAAGAGGCGAGGACTAGGTCGGGTGAGCAGTTCTTC
CASSQEARTRSGEQFF
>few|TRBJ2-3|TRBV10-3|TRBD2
TGTGCCGTCAACGGCATTCTAGCGGGAGGTCACGATACGCAGTATTTT
CAVNGILAGGHDTQYF
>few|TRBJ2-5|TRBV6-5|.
TGTGCCAGCAGCCCACGAACTGACCAAGAGACCCAGTACTTC
CASSPRTDQETQYF
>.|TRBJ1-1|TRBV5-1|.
TGCGCCAGCAGCTCCCGGGGTTGGGAAAGACCCATGAACACTGAAGCTTTCTTT
CASSSRGWERPMNTEAFF
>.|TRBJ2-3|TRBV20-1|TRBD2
TGCAGTGCTAGAGATGAGGCTAGCGGGAGACCGTCTAGCACAGATACGCAGTATTTT
CSARDEASGRPSSTDTQYF
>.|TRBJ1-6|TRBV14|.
TGTGCCAGCAGCCAGGGTTGGTCTTCACCCCTCCACTTT
CASSQGWSSPLHF
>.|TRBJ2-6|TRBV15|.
TGTGCCACCAGCAGAGCGCATGCTGGGGCCAACGTCCTGACTTTC
CATSRAHAGANVLTF
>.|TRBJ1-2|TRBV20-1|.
TGCAGTGCTAGAGATGGGGGGCCGGGGGCGTCTGGCTACACCTTC
CSARDGGPGASGYTF
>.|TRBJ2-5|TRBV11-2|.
TGTGCCAGCAGCGTAGGCGCAGTCGAGACCCAGTACTTC
CASSVGAVETQYF
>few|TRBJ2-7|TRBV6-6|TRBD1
TGTGCCAGCAGTTACGGACAGGGGAACGAGCAGTACTTC
CASSYGQGNEQYF
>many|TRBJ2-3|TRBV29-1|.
TGCAGCGTTGAAACAGGTGGGACAGATACGCAGTATTTT
CSVETGGTDTQYF
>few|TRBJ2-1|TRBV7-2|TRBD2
TGTGCCAGCAGCCCGGGACTAGCCCATGAGCAGTTCTTC
CASSPGLAHEQFF
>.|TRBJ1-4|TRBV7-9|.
TGTGCCAGCAGCGCTGGGGTGGAAAAACTGTTTTTT
CASSAGVEKLFF
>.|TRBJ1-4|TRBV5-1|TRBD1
TGCGCCAGCAGGACAGGGGGCGCGACTAATGAAAAACTGTTTTTT
CASRTGGATNEKLFF
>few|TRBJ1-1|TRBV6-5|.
TGTGCCAGCAGTGCAACAGGGATCACTGAAGCTTTCTTT
CASSATGITEAFF
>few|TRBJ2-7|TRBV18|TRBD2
TGTGCCAGCTCACCATTACCGGGAGGCGATGAGCAGTACTTC
CASSPLPGGDEQYF